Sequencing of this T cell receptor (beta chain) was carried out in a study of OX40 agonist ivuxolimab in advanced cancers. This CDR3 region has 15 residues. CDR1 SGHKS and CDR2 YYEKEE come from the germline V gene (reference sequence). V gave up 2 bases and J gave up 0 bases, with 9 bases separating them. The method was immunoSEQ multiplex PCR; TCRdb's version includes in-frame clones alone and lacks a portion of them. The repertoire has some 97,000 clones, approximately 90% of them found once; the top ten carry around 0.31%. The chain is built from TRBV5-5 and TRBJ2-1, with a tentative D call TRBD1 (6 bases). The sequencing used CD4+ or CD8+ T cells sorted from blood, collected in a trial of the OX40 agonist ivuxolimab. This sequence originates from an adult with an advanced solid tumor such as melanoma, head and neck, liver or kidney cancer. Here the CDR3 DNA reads TGTGCCAGCAGCTTAACAGGGCCCTCCTACAATGAGCAGTTCTTC. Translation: CASSLTGPSYNEQFF.